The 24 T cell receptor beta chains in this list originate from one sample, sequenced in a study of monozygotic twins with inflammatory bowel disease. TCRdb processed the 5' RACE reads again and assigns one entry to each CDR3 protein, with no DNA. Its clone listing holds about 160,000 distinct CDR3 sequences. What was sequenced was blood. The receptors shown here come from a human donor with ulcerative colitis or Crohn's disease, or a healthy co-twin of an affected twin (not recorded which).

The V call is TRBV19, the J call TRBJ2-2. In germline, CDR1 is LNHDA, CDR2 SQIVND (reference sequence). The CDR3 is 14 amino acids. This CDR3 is CASSPEPNTGELFF.

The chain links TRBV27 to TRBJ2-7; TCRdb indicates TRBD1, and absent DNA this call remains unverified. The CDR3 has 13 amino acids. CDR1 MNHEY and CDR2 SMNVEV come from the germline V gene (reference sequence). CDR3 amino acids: CASRGTDSYEQYF.

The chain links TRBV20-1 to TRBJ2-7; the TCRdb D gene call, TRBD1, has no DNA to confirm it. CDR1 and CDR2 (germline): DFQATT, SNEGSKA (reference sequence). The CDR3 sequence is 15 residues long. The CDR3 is CSARPPTGGSYEQYF.

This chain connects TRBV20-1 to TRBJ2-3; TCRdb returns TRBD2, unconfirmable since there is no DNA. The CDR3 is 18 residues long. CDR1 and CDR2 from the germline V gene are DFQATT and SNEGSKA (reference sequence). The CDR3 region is CSARGLAGGPAWSDTQYF.

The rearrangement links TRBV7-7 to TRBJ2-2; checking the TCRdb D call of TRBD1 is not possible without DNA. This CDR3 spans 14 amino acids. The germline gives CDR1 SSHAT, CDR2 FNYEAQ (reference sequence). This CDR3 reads CASSRDRGSGELFF.

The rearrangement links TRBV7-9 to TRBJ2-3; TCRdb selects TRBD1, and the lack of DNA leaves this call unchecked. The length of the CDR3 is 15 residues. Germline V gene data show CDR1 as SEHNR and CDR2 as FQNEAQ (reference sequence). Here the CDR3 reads CASSPGQGNTDTQYF. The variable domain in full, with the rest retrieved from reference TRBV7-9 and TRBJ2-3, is DTGVSQNPRHKITKRGQNVTFRCDPISEHNRLYWYRQTLGQGPEFLTYFQNEAQLEKSRLLSDRFSAERPKGSFSTLEIQRTEQGDSAMYLCASSPGQGNTDTQYFGPGTRLTVL.

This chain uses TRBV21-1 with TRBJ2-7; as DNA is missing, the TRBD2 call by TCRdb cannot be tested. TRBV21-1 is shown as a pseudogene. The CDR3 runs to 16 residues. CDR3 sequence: CASSNIIRRLANEQYF.

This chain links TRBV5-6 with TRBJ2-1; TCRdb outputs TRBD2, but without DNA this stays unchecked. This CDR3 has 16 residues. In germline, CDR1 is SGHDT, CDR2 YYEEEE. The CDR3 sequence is CASSGGLLSSYNEQFF.

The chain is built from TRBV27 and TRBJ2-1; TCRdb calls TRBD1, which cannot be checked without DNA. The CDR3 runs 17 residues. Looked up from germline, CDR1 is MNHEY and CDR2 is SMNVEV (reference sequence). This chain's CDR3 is CASSFLGQRSSYNEQFF.

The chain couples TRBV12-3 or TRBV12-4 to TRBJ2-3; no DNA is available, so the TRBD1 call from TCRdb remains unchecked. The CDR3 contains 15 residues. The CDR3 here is CASSFPQGVTDTQYF.

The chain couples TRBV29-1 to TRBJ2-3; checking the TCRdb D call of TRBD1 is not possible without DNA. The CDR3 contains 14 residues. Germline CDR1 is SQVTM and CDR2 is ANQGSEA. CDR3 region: CSGVGQVNTDTQYF.

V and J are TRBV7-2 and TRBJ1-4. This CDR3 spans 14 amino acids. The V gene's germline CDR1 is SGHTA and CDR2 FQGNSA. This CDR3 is CASSLNIMDEKLFF. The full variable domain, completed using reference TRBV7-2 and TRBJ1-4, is GAGVSQSPSNKVTEKGKDVELRCDPISGHTALYWYRQSLGQGLEFLIYFQGNSAPDKSGLPSDRFSAERTGGSVSTLTIQRTQQEDSAVYLCASSLNIMDEKLFFGSGTQLSVL.

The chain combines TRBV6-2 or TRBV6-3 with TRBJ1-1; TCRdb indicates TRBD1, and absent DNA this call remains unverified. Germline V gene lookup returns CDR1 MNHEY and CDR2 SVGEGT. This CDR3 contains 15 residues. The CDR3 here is CASSFLGQGNTEAFF.

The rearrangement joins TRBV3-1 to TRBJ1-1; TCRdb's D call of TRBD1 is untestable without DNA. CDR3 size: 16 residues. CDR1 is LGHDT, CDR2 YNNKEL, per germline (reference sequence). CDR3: CASSLSDTDGLTEAFF.

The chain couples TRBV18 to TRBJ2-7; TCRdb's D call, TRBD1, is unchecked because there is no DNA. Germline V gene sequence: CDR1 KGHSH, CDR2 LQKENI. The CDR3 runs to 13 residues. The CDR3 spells CASSPGQGDEQYF.

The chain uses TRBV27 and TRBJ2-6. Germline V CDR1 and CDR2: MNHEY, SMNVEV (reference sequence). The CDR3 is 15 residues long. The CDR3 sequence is CASRMGNSGANVLTF.

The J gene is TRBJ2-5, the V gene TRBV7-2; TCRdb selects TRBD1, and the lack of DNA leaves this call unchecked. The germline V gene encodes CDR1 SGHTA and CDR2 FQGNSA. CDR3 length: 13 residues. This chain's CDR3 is CASSRGPQETQYF.

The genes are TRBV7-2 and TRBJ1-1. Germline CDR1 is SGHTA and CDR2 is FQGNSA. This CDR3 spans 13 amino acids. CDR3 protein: CASSRDRNTEAFF.

The CDR3 reads CASSLGPPGLAGGPDYEQYF. The chain links TRBV27 to TRBJ2-7; the D call of TRBD2 rests on TCRdb alone, since no DNA is present to check it. Per germline, CDR1 MNHEY and CDR2 SMNVEV (reference sequence). The CDR3 consists of 20 residues.

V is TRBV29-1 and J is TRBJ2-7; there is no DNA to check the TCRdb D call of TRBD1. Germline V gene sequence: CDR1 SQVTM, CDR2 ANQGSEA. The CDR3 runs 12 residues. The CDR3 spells CSVVKGQSEQYF.

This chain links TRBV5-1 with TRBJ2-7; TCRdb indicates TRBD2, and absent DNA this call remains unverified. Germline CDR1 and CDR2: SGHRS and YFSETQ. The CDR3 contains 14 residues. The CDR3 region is CASRREAATYEQYF.

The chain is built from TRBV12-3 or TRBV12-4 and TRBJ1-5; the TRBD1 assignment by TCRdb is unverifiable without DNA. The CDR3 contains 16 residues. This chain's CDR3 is CASSPGQGASNQPQHF.

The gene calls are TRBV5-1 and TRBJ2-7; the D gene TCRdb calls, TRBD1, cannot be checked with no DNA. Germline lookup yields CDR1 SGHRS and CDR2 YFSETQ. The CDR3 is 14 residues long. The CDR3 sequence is CASNMAGVSYEQYF.

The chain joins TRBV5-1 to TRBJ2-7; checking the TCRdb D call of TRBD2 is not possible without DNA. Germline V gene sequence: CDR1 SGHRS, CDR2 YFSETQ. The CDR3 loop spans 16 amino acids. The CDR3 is CASSPKHGDYGNEQYF. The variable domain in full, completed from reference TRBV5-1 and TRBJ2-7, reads KAGVTQTPRYLIKTRGQQVTLSCSPISGHRSVSWYQQTPGQGLQFLFEYFSETQRNKGNFPGRFSGRQFSNSRSEMNVSTLELGDSALYLCASSPKHGDYGNEQYFGPGTRLTVT.